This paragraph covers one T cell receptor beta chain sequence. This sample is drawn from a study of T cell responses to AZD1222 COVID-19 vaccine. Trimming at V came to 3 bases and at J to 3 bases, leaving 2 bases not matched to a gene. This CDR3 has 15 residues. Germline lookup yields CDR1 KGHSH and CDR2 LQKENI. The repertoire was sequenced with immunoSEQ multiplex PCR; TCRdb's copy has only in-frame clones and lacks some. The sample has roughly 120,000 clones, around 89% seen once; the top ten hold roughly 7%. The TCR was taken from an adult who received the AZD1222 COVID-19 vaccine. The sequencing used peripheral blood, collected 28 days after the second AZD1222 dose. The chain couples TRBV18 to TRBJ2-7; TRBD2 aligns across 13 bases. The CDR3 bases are TGTGCCAGCTCACCTAGACTAGCGGGAGGCTACGAGCAGTACTTC. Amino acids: CASSPRLAGGYEQYF.